This TCR beta chain was profiled in a study of radiotherapy plus CTLA-4 blockade in lung cancer. Study-level results: Some TCR clones had been derived from tumors. These clones expanded in peripheral blood after radiotherapy plus ipilimumab.

This clone was seen more than once but under ten times. Its specificity is unknown. Profiling relied on immunoSEQ multiplex PCR, and the TCRdb table lists in-frame clones only, not all of them. Of about 76,000 clones in the sample, roughly 79% are singletons; the top ten hold roughly 22%. The receptor was derived from a human donor with non-small cell lung cancer whose response to radiotherapy plus ipilimumab could not be evaluated. Some clones in this sample may be carry-over from other donors' samples. Sequences were derived from peripheral blood, sampled from a patient treated with radiotherapy plus ipilimumab.

In nucleotides, the CDR3 is TGTGCCAGCAGCGTAGGACAGGATAGCAATCAGCCCCAGCATTTT. Its translation is CASSVGQDSNQPQHF. The V gene is TRBV9, the J gene TRBJ1-5; a weak D match, TRBD1 (6 bases). CDR3 length equals 15 residues. V shed 0 bases and J shed 0 bases, with 7 bases lying between them. Germline V lookup: CDR1 SGDLS, CDR2 YYNGEE.